Each of the 29 T cell receptor beta chains below was sequenced from the same sample in a study of blood T cell repertoires in COVID-19. TCRdb's table, derived via immunoSEQ multiplex PCR, lists solely in-frame clones and lacks some. In the table there are approximately 120,000 clones, over 55% of which are singletons. The sample consisted of peripheral blood. Receptors originate from a woman in her 70s with acute or convalescent COVID-19.

V gene TRBV10-3 combines with J gene TRBJ1-2; D ambiguous. V lost 0 bases and J lost 8, with 16 bases in between. CDR1 and CDR2 from the germline V gene are ENHRY and SYGVKD. This CDR3 has 15 residues. For the CDR3, the DNA is TGTGCCATCAGTGAGTCGACCAGCCGGGAGTCGGGCTACACCTTC. It is translated as CAISESTSRESGYTF.

The chain links TRBV3-1 (or the pseudogene TRBV3-2) to TRBJ2-3; D perhaps matches TRBD2 (5 bases). From germline, CDR1 is LGHDT and CDR2 YNNKEL (reference sequence). Trimming stripped 0 bases from V and 3 bases from J, with 16 bases between. CDR3 length: 17 residues. CDR3 residues: CASSQELTTSSTDTQYF. The CDR3 DNA follows: TGTGCCAGCAGCCAAGAACTGACTACGTCCTCTACAGATACGCAGTATTTT.

V is TRBV11-2 and J is TRBJ2-3, with a weak D call TRBD2 (6 bases). Trimming took 5 bases from V and 0 from J, leaving 15 bases between them. Germline V gene lookup returns CDR1 SGHAT and CDR2 FQNNGV. The CDR3 is 16 amino acids. CDR3 protein: CASSLLAGRSTDTQYF. CDR3 nucleotide sequence: TGTGCCAGCAGCCTACTCGCGGGGCGAAGCACAGATACGCAGTATTTT.

There are a few counts of this clone. The V and J genes are TRBV11-2 and TRBJ2-2, with 12 bases matching TRBD2. CDR1 is SGHAT and CDR2 is FQNNGV in the germline V gene. This CDR3 contains 16 residues. Trimming cost V 6 bases and J 5 bases; bases outside gene matches: 7. CDR3 in amino acids: CASRRLAGDRTGELFF. The CDR3 bases are TGTGCCAGCAGGCGACTAGCGGGAGACCGGACCGGGGAGCTGTTTTTT.

As DNA, the CDR3 is TGTGCCAGCACGCCAGACCCGGCGGAGCGGACTAAGAACACTGAAGCTTTCTTT. Protein: CASTPDPAERTKNTEAFF. V usage is TRBV5-4 and J usage is TRBJ1-1; the D is unclear. Trimming removed 6 bases from V and 1 base from J, with 25 bases in between. CDR3 length equals 18 residues. Germline CDR1 reads SGHNT; CDR2 reads YYREEE (reference sequence).

The rearrangement joins TRBV6-6 to TRBJ1-6; weak D call: TRBD1 (5 bases). V gave up 2 bases and J gave up 8 bases, with 7 bases separating them. Germline V CDR1 and CDR2: MNHNY, SVGAGI (reference sequence). This CDR3 has 13 residues. The CDR3 is CASSYGRDSPLHF. In DNA form, the CDR3 reads TGTGCCAGCAGTTACGGCAGGGATTCACCCCTCCACTTT.

The chain uses TRBV3-1 (or the pseudogene TRBV3-2) and TRBJ2-1, with 9 bases that match TRBD2. Germline trimming cut 4 bases from V and 4 bases from J; bases unmatched to any gene: 8. The germline CDR1 and CDR2 sequences are LGHDT and YNNKEL (reference sequence). The CDR3 sequence is 16 residues long. CDR3 DNA: TGTGCCAGCAGCCCCCTCCCAGCGGGAGGTTACAATGAGCAGTTCTTC. Translating it yields CASSPLPAGGYNEQFF.

This rearrangement joins TRBV18 to TRBJ1-6; TRBD1 aligns across 7 bases. Germline V gives CDR1 KGHSH, CDR2 LQKENI. The CDR3 is made up of 17 amino acids. J gave up 9 bases and V 0 bases, and 11 bases lay outside the gene matches. The CDR3 loop reads CASSPPGQTVAGSPLHF. In nucleotides, the CDR3 is TGTGCCAGCTCACCACCGGGACAGACCGTCGCAGGTTCACCCCTCCACTTT.

The genes are TRBV30 and TRBJ2-3; perhaps TRBD1 as D (6 bases). Looked up from germline, CDR1 is GTSNPN and CDR2 is SVGIG (reference sequence). V was shortened by 3 bases and J by 2 bases, with 12 bases between the two germline ends. This CDR3 contains 14 residues. CDR3 nucleotide sequence: TGTGCCTGGAGGAGGGCAGGGGCCACAGATACGCAGTATTTT. Translation: CAWRRAGATDTQYF.

The chain employs TRBV10-3 and TRBJ2-2, with D possibly TRBD1 on 7 matching bases. The V and J ends lost 3 bases and 0 bases respectively, with 8 bases between them. The CDR3 extends over 15 amino acids. Germline CDR1 and CDR2: ENHRY and SYGVKD. CDR3 sequence reads: CAISDRGANTGELFF. CDR3 sequence (DNA): TGTGCCATCAGTGACAGGGGGGCGAACACCGGGGAGCTGTTTTTT.

This chain joins TRBV13 and TRBJ1-1; tentatively, D is TRBD1 (5 bases). Germline V gene lookup returns CDR1 PRHDT and CDR2 FYEKMQ (reference sequence). The CDR3 extends over 16 amino acids. V was cut by 5 bases and J by 2 bases, with 18 bases left in between. This chain's CDR3 is CASSPWGGAGNTEAFF. The CDR3 coding sequence is TGTGCCAGCAGCCCCTGGGGCGGGGCGGGTAACACTGAAGCTTTCTTT.

This chain links TRBV11-2 with TRBJ1-6, with TRBD1 matching 7 bases. CDR1 SGHAT and CDR2 FQNNGV come from the germline V gene. The CDR3 totals 15 residues. V shed 5 bases and J 5 bases; nucleotides not matched to a gene: 6. This CDR3 reads CASSVRQGDNSPLHF. The CDR3 region has the DNA TGTGCCAGCAGCGTGCGGCAGGGGGATAATTCACCCCTCCACTTT.

This clone came up a few times. The chain recombines TRBV4-1 with TRBJ1-5; maybe TRBD1 (5 bases). This CDR3 contains 16 residues. V lost 0 bases and J 7 bases, leaving 16 bases between the germline ends. Germline assignment: CDR1 MGHRA and CDR2 YSYEKL. For the CDR3, the DNA is TGCGCCAGCAGCCAAGATGAAGGGGCGTTTGGACAGCCCCAGCATTTT. Its translation is CASSQDEGAFGQPQHF.

The chain has TRBV5-8 and TRBJ2-1; D remains ambiguous. The V end was cut by 1 base, the J end by 4 bases, with 3 bases between. The CDR3 loop spans 12 amino acids. Germline CDR1 reads SGHTS; CDR2 reads YDEGEE. CDR3 amino acids: CASSLPYNEQFF. CDR3 nucleotide sequence: TGTGCCAGCAGCTTGCCGTACAATGAGCAGTTCTTC.

This chain uses TRBV29-1 with TRBJ2-7, with D unresolved. Trimming took off 4 bases at V and 2 bases at J, with 9 bases between the two ends. Germline CDR1 is SQVTM and CDR2 is ANQGSEA. The CDR3 loop spans 12 amino acids. The DNA of the CDR3 is TGCAGCGTTGGTGGCAGAACCTACGAGCAGTACTTC. Protein product: CSVGGRTYEQYF.

The V call is TRBV29-1, the J call TRBJ1-1; D is possibly TRBD1 (6 bases). Trimming removed 0 bases at V and 4 bases at J, with 15 bases between. The germline V gene has CDR1 SQVTM and CDR2 ANQGSEA. The CDR3 is 15 amino acids. The CDR3 here is CSVEDQGGIGTEAFF. As DNA, the CDR3 is TGCAGCGTTGAAGATCAAGGGGGAATTGGCACTGAAGCTTTCTTT.

This clone is deemed medium-sized. The chain has TRBV29-1 and TRBJ2-2; 9 nucleotides align to TRBD2. Germline V CDR1 and CDR2: SQVTM, ANQGSEA. With 1 base clipped from V and 5 bases from J, the junction kept 2 bases outside the gene matches. CDR3 length equals 14 residues. This CDR3 is CSVEGLAGTGELFF. CDR3 sequence (DNA): TGCAGCGTTGAAGGGCTAGCGGGGACCGGGGAGCTGTTTTTT.

The chain joins TRBV3-1 (or the pseudogene TRBV3-2) to TRBJ1-2; tentatively, D is TRBD1 (5 bases). This CDR3 has 15 amino acids. V was clipped by 4 bases and J by 8 bases, with 20 bases between them. Germline V gene data show CDR1 as LGHDT and CDR2 as YNNKEL (reference sequence). Here the CDR3 reads CASSLHTGTKEGYTF. The CDR3 nucleotides are TGTGCCAGCAGCCTACATACCGGGACTAAAGAGGGCTACACCTTC.

The V and J genes are TRBV7-2 and TRBJ2-1; 12 nucleotides agree with TRBD2. In germline, CDR1 is SGHTA, CDR2 FQGNSA. The CDR3 length is 16 residues. The J segment lost 4 bases and the V segment lost 5 bases, leaving 6 bases of the junction unmatched. The CDR3 DNA sequence: TGTGCCAGCAGCCTGTGGACTAGCGGGGCATACAATGAGCAGTTCTTC. As protein: CASSLWTSGAYNEQFF. The variable domain in full, with the rest retrieved from reference TRBV7-2 and TRBJ2-1, is GAGVSQSPSNKVTEKGKDVELRCDPISGHTALYWYRQSLGQGLEFLIYFQGNSAPDKSGLPSDRFSAERTGGSVSTLTIQRTQQEDSAVYLCASSLWTSGAYNEQFFGPGTRLTVL.

This clone has more than one count but fewer than ten. V and J are TRBV28 and TRBJ2-6, with a weak D call TRBD2 (6 bases). The V and J ends lost 6 bases and 0 bases respectively, with 12 bases between them. This CDR3 comprises 16 residues. Per the germline V gene, CDR1 is MDHEN and CDR2 is SYDVKM. This CDR3 reads CASSPLGLSGANVLTF. DNA of the CDR3: TGTGCCAGCAGCCCACTGGGACTCTCTGGGGCCAACGTCCTGACTTTC.

In its sample, this clone was seen a few times. The CDR3, as DNA: TGTGCCAGCAGTCGAACAGGGACAGGGAATGGCTACACCTTC. It specifies CASSRTGTGNGYTF. The chain links TRBV6-5 to TRBJ1-2, with 9 bases lining up with TRBD1. Germline trimming cut 5 bases from V and 6 bases from J; bases unmatched to any gene: 7. CDR3 size: 14 residues. Germline CDR1 is MNHEY and CDR2 is SVGAGI.

The CDR3 spells CASSFTGDTIYF. The CDR3 nucleotides read TGTGCCAGCAGCTTTACAGGGGACACCATATATTTT. J is TRBJ1-3 and V is TRBV7-9; TRBD1 matches at 7 bases. The trim removed 3 bases at V and 8 bases at J, leaving 1 base unmatched. The CDR3 is 12 residues long. The germline gives CDR1 SEHNR, CDR2 FQNEAQ (reference sequence).

V and J are TRBV9 and TRBJ2-5; TRBD1 matches at 10 bases. V was clipped by 2 bases and J by 2 bases; unmatched bases: 0. Germline V lookup: CDR1 SGDLS, CDR2 YYNGEE. This CDR3 has 14 residues. The CDR3 bases are TGTGCCAGCAGCGTGGGACAGGGGCAAGAGACCCAGTACTTC. Its protein is CASSVGQGQETQYF. The full variable domain, its missing parts supplied by reference TRBV9 and TRBJ2-5, is DSGVTQTPKHLITATGQRVTLRCSPRSGDLSVYWYQQSLDQGLQFLIQYYNGEERAKGNILERFSAQQFPDLHSELNLSSLELGDSALYFCASSVGQGQETQYFGPGTRLLVL.

Of note for this clone: Other DNA sequences in the sample encode the same CDR3. The chain couples TRBV3-1 (or the pseudogene TRBV3-2) to TRBJ2-1; D not certain. The germline V gene has CDR1 LGHDT and CDR2 YNNKEL (reference sequence). Trimming pared 0 bases from V and 5 bases from J, leaving 5 bases between. The CDR3 contains 13 residues. The CDR3 DNA sequence: TGTGCCAGCAGCCAAGATCCCAACAATGAGCAGTTCTTC. Translated: CASSQDPNNEQFF.

In DNA, the CDR3 is TGTGCCAGCAGCTTAGCGATGGCAGCCAAAAACATTCAGTACTTC. Its translation: CASSLAMAAKNIQYF. The V gene is TRBV7-9, the J gene TRBJ2-4; D is ambiguous. CDR3 length equals 15 residues. CDR1 is SEHNR and CDR2 is FQNEAQ in the germline V gene (reference sequence). Trimming left V 0 bases short and J 0 bases short, with 6 bases between.

The rearrangement links TRBV12-3 or TRBV12-4 to TRBJ1-6; no definite D call. V lost 3 bases and J lost 12, with 9 bases in between. This CDR3 region has 12 residues. This CDR3 reads CASSFGEGPLHF. The CDR3 nucleotides read TGTGCCAGCAGTTTCGGGGAAGGACCCCTCCACTTT.

J is TRBJ2-4 and V is TRBV5-4, with 8 bases identical to TRBD2. Trimming removed 4 bases from V and 7 bases from J; junction bases left unmatched: 7. CDR1 is SGHNT and CDR2 is YYREEE in the germline V gene (reference sequence). This CDR3 is built from 14 residues. Here the CDR3 DNA reads TGTGCCAGCAGCGCCGGGGGGGCCGGTAACATTCAGTACTTC. As protein: CASSAGGAGNIQYF.

In its sample, this clone was seen many times. The chain is built from TRBV12-3 or TRBV12-4 and TRBJ1-2; D uncertain. Trimming removed 5 bases from V and 1 base from J, with 5 bases in between. The CDR3 extends over 12 amino acids. CDR3 region: CASSNNNYGYTF. CDR3 nucleotides: TGTGCCAGCAGTAATAATAACTATGGCTACACCTTC.

The chain recombines TRBV19 with TRBJ1-2; perhaps TRBD1 as D (6 bases). Germline V gene sequence: CDR1 LNHDA, CDR2 SQIVND (reference sequence). The length of the CDR3 is 14 residues. The V gene lost 3 bases and the J gene lost 4 bases, with 12 bases spanning the gap. The CDR3 bases are TGTGCCAGTAGTATCCTACAGGGTCCCTATGGCTACACCTTC. Its translation is CASSILQGPYGYTF.